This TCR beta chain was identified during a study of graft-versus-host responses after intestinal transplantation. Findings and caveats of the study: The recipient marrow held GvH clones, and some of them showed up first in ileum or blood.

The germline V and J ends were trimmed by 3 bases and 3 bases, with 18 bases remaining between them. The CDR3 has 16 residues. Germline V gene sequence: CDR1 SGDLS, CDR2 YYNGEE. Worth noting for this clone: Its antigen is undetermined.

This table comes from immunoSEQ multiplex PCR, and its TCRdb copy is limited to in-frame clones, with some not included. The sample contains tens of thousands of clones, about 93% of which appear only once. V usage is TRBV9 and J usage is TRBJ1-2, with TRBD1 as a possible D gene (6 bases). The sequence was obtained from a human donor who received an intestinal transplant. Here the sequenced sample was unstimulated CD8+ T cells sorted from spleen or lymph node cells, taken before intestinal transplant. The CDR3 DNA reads TGTGCCAGCAGCGCGAGAAAGGACAGCGTAGACTATGGCTACACCTTC. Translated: CASSARKDSVDYGYTF.